Each of the 10 T cell receptor beta chains below was sequenced from the same sample in a study of shared clonotypes between healthy human individuals. Clones were sequenced by immunoSEQ multiplex PCR, and TCRdb holds only the in-frame ones, with some missing. Of about 2 million clones listed, approximately 94% are singletons. Naive CD8 isolation took CD45RO-negative cells positively selected for CCR7 and excluded terminally differentiated effector memory CD45RA+ cells. The material sequenced was naive CD8+ T cells sorted from blood. The receptors shown here come from a man between 18 and 29 years old in good health.

This rearrangement joins TRBV19 to TRBJ2-7, with TRBD2 matching 11 bases. The germline gives CDR1 LNHDA, CDR2 SQIVND (reference sequence). The length of the CDR3 is 16 residues. The ends lost 0 bases at V and 1 base at J; junction bases unmatched: 2. The CDR3, as DNA: TGTGCCAGTAGTATAGATGGGACTAGCGGTTCCTACGAGCAGTACTTC. This encodes CASSIDGTSGSYEQYF. Full variable domain (missing parts from reference TRBV19 and TRBJ2-7): DGGITQSPKYLFRKEGQNVTLSCEQNLNHDAMYWYRQDPGQGLRLIYYSQIVNDFQKGDIAEGYSVSREKKESFPLTVTSAQKNPTAFYLCASSIDGTSGSYEQYFGPGTRLTVT.

The rearrangement uses TRBV28 and TRBJ2-1, with a weak D call TRBD2 (6 bases). Germline V lookup: CDR1 MDHEN, CDR2 SYDVKM. This CDR3 region has 13 residues. Trimming took 3 bases from V and 8 from J, leaving 11 bases between them. The CDR3 sequence: CASSFRLDDEQFF. DNA of the CDR3: TGTGCCAGCAGTTTTAGACTAGACGATGAGCAGTTCTTC.

This chain uses TRBV10-3 with TRBJ1-1; D remains ambiguous. Germline CDR1 reads ENHRY; CDR2 reads SYGVKD. Between the trimmed V and J ends, which lost 0 bases and 10 bases, there was a span of 12 bases. The CDR3 spans 13 residues. CDR3 protein: CAISESSAEGAFF. CDR3 sequence (DNA): TGTGCCATCAGTGAGTCATCAGCAGAGGGAGCTTTCTTT.

This chain joins TRBV28 and TRBJ1-5; unclear D gene. The V end was cut by 2 bases, the J end by 1 base, with 12 bases between. The CDR3 has 16 residues. In germline, CDR1 is MDHEN, CDR2 SYDVKM. The CDR3 region has the DNA TGTGCCAGCAGTTTAAACACCCTGGACAGCAATCAGCCCCAGCATTTT. It specifies CASSLNTLDSNQPQHF.

The genes are TRBV11-2 and TRBJ2-7; D possibly corresponds to TRBD2 (5 bases). V gave up 4 bases and J gave up 0 bases, with 13 bases separating them. The CDR3 totals 15 residues. Per germline, CDR1 SGHAT and CDR2 FQNNGV. CDR3 sequence reads: CASSSPGTPSYEQYF. CDR3 DNA: TGTGCCAGCAGCTCGCCGGGAACACCCTCCTACGAGCAGTACTTC.

This clone appeared a single time. The chain couples TRBV2 to TRBJ2-3; D is ambiguous. This CDR3 is built from 16 residues. V gave up 0 bases and J gave up 3 bases, with 13 bases separating them. Germline V gives CDR1 SNHLY, CDR2 FYNNEI. Here the CDR3 reads CASSEATVQSTDTQYF. Here the CDR3 DNA reads TGTGCCAGCAGTGAAGCTACTGTCCAAAGTACAGATACGCAGTATTTT.

This clone was found once. This rearrangement joins TRBV27 to TRBJ2-1; 10 bases agree with TRBD1. Germline CDR1 is MNHEY and CDR2 is SMNVEV (reference sequence). The CDR3 has 21 residues. The V segment lost 5 bases and the J segment 5 bases; nucleotides outside the gene matches: 24. CDR3 nucleotide sequence: TGTGCCAGCAGTGGATATCCACCGGGACAGGGGACAGGCCCTGTCCACAATGAGCAGTTCTTC. It is translated as CASSGYPPGQGTGPVHNEQFF.

The chain is built from TRBV15 and TRBJ2-1; D is unresolved. The germline gives CDR1 LNHNV, CDR2 YYDKDF (reference sequence). Deletions cut 0 bases from V and 6 bases from J, with 6 bases between. The CDR3 totals 13 residues. The CDR3 here is CATSREASNEQFF. As DNA, the CDR3 is TGTGCCACCAGCAGAGAGGCATCCAATGAGCAGTTCTTC.

The V call is TRBV4-1, the J call TRBJ1-1; 9 positions match TRBD1. V shed 7 bases and J 6 bases; nucleotides not matched to a gene: 12. CDR1 and CDR2 (germline): MGHRA, YSYEKL. The CDR3 length is 15 residues. CDR3 residues: CASTPGQGLLAEAFF. The CDR3 DNA follows: TGCGCCAGCACACCGGGACAGGGTCTCTTGGCTGAAGCTTTCTTT.

This clone has a single count. The rearrangement links TRBV5-1 to TRBJ1-2; 11 bases align to TRBD1. V was clipped by 4 bases and J by 0 bases; unmatched bases: 11. This CDR3 spans 18 amino acids. From germline, CDR1 is SGHRS and CDR2 YFSETQ. The CDR3 DNA reads as TGCGCCAGCAGCAATCTAGGACAGGGGGCCCTAGCTAACTATGGCTACACCTTC. Its translation is CASSNLGQGALANYGYTF.